Listed below are T cell receptor beta chains from one sample, sequenced in a study of blood T cell repertoires in COVID-19. Profiled with immunoSEQ multiplex PCR; TCRdb holds only in-frame clones, not every one. The data contain 250,000 to 300,000 clones, over 75% of them singletons. Sequenced: PBMCs or T cells enriched from blood (not recorded which). The receptors derive from a woman in her 30s who had recovered from COVID-19. The CDR3 runs from the conserved cysteine through the conserved F or W. Fields, in order: V gene, clone size, D gene, CDR3 length, J gene, CDR3 DNA, CDR3 protein. D genes are given only for firm matches. Some rows mark clone size as missing; the rest say once, few, many or name a class of expanded clone.

v_call: TRBV29-1; clone_size: -; d_call: TRBD1; cdr3_length: 15; j_call: TRBJ1-2; cdr3_nt: TGCAGCGTTGAAGTATACCCAGGGGGCGGGTATGGCTACACCTTC; cdr3_aa: CSVEVYPGGGYGYTF
v_call: TRBV19; clone_size: -; d_call: TRBD2; cdr3_length: 16; j_call: TRBJ2-5; cdr3_nt: TGTGCCAGTAGTACTGCGGGAGTTCAGGTCCAAGAGACCCAGTACTTC; cdr3_aa: CASSTAGVQVQETQYF
v_call: TRBV9; clone_size: -; d_call: TRBD2; cdr3_length: 16; j_call: TRBJ2-3; cdr3_nt: TGTGCCAGCAGCTCCGGGACTAGCGGGAGCACAGATACGCAGTATTTT; cdr3_aa: CASSSGTSGSTDTQYF
v_call: TRBV12-3/TRBV12-4; clone_size: -; d_call: -; cdr3_length: 13; j_call: TRBJ1-2; cdr3_nt: TGTGCCAGTTCGACAAGAGAGAGCTATGGCTACACCTTC; cdr3_aa: CASSTRESYGYTF
v_call: TRBV4-1; clone_size: -; d_call: TRBD2; cdr3_length: 18; j_call: TRBJ2-3; cdr3_nt: TGCGCCAGCAGCCAAGATACGGCAATTCTAGCGGGAGGGGATACGCAGTATTTT; cdr3_aa: CASSQDTAILAGGDTQYF
v_call: TRBV27; clone_size: -; d_call: TRBD1; cdr3_length: 15; j_call: TRBJ2-3; cdr3_nt: TGTGCCAGCGGAACCGGGACAGGGTTCTGGGATACGCAGTATTTT; cdr3_aa: CASGTGTGFWDTQYF
v_call: TRBV7-6; clone_size: -; d_call: TRBD2; cdr3_length: 18; j_call: TRBJ2-4; cdr3_nt: TGTGCCAGCAGCCCTCGAGCTCCGGGACTAGCGGGACAAAACATTCAGTACTTC; cdr3_aa: CASSPRAPGLAGQNIQYF
v_call: TRBV7-3; clone_size: few; d_call: -; cdr3_length: 13; j_call: TRBJ1-4; cdr3_nt: TGTGCCAGCAGCTTAACGTCGGGAGAAAAACTGTTTTTT; cdr3_aa: CASSLTSGEKLFF
v_call: TRBV3-1/TRBV3-2; clone_size: -; d_call: TRBD2; cdr3_length: 18; j_call: TRBJ2-1; cdr3_nt: TGTGCCAGCAGCCAAGATCAGGTTGGCGGGAGCTCCTACAATGAGCAGTTCTTC; cdr3_aa: CASSQDQVGGSSYNEQFF
v_call: TRBV28; clone_size: once; d_call: -; cdr3_length: 14; j_call: TRBJ1-6; cdr3_nt: TGTGCCAGCAGTTTCTCTACCTATAATTCACCCCTCCACTTT; cdr3_aa: CASSFSTYNSPLHF
v_call: TRBV5-1; clone_size: -; d_call: TRBD1; cdr3_length: 15; j_call: TRBJ2-5; cdr3_nt: TGCGCCAGCAGCGATGGACAGGGGAGGCAAGAGACCCAGTACTTC; cdr3_aa: CASSDGQGRQETQYF
v_call: TRBV3-1/TRBV3-2; clone_size: -; d_call: TRBD1; cdr3_length: 15; j_call: TRBJ1-3; cdr3_nt: TGTGCCAGCAGCCCATCGGACAGGGTTGGAAACACCATATATTTT; cdr3_aa: CASSPSDRVGNTIYF
v_call: TRBV28; clone_size: -; d_call: -; cdr3_length: 13; j_call: TRBJ2-7; cdr3_nt: TGTGCCAGCAGTGCCCGACAGTTCTACGAGCAGTACTTC; cdr3_aa: CASSARQFYEQYF
v_call: TRBV27; clone_size: -; d_call: TRBD1; cdr3_length: 18; j_call: TRBJ2-7; cdr3_nt: TGTGCCAGCAGTCCTAATCCGGGATACTCGGGACAGGCCTACGAGCAGTACTTC; cdr3_aa: CASSPNPGYSGQAYEQYF
v_call: TRBV6-2/TRBV6-3; clone_size: -; d_call: -; cdr3_length: 14; j_call: TRBJ2-7; cdr3_nt: TGTGCCAGCAGCCCATCTAGCTTTCCCCACGAGCAGTACTTC; cdr3_aa: CASSPSSFPHEQYF
v_call: TRBV5-1; clone_size: -; d_call: TRBD2; cdr3_length: 15; j_call: TRBJ2-7; cdr3_nt: TGCGCCAGCAGCTTGTCGACGGGAGGGCCCTACGAGCAGTACTTC; cdr3_aa: CASSLSTGGPYEQYF
v_call: TRBV3-1/TRBV3-2; clone_size: -; d_call: -; cdr3_length: 17; j_call: TRBJ2-3; cdr3_nt: TGTGCCAGCAGCCAAGACATTTCAACTCTTCGGGGAGATACGCAGTATTTT; cdr3_aa: CASSQDISTLRGDTQYF
v_call: TRBV7-9; clone_size: -; d_call: TRBD1; cdr3_length: 14; j_call: TRBJ1-4; cdr3_nt: TGTGCCAGCAGCCGAGGACAGGGGGGTGAAAAACTGTTTTTT; cdr3_aa: CASSRGQGGEKLFF
v_call: TRBV28; clone_size: -; d_call: TRBD2; cdr3_length: 15; j_call: TRBJ2-3; cdr3_nt: TGTGCCAGCAGTTCCCCAGCGGGATACACAGATACGCAGTATTTT; cdr3_aa: CASSSPAGYTDTQYF
v_call: TRBV6-2/TRBV6-3; clone_size: -; d_call: TRBD2; cdr3_length: 16; j_call: TRBJ2-1; cdr3_nt: TGTGCCAGCAGTTACTCCCCTAGCGGGACTCAGAATGAGCAGTTCTTC; cdr3_aa: CASSYSPSGTQNEQFF
v_call: TRBV11-3; clone_size: -; d_call: TRBD2; cdr3_length: 15; j_call: TRBJ2-1; cdr3_nt: TGTGCCAGCAGCTTAAGTCTAGCGGGAGTCAATGAGCAGTTCTTC; cdr3_aa: CASSLSLAGVNEQFF
v_call: TRBV7-3; clone_size: -; d_call: -; cdr3_length: 14; j_call: TRBJ2-2; cdr3_nt: TGTGCCAGCAGATTTACTAGAAACACCGGGGAGCTGTTTTTT; cdr3_aa: CASRFTRNTGELFF
v_call: TRBV3-1/TRBV3-2; clone_size: few; d_call: TRBD1; cdr3_length: 16; j_call: TRBJ2-2; cdr3_nt: TGTGCCAGCAGCCATCCTGGGGACAGAGACACCGGGGAGCTGTTTTTT; cdr3_aa: CASSHPGDRDTGELFF
v_call: TRBV4-3; clone_size: few; d_call: TRBD2; cdr3_length: 15; j_call: TRBJ2-1; cdr3_nt: TGCGCCAGCAGGGATACTAGCGGGGGAGTCGGGGAGCAGTTCTTC; cdr3_aa: CASRDTSGGVGEQFF
v_call: TRBV2; clone_size: once; d_call: TRBD1; cdr3_length: 13; j_call: TRBJ2-1; cdr3_nt: TGTGCCAGCAGCCCGACAGGGAACAATGAGCAGTTCTTC; cdr3_aa: CASSPTGNNEQFF
v_call: TRBV19; clone_size: -; d_call: TRBD1; cdr3_length: 16; j_call: TRBJ1-2; cdr3_nt: TGTGCCAGTAGTATAAGAGGGGGACAGTTGAGTTATGGCTACACCTTC; cdr3_aa: CASSIRGGQLSYGYTF
v_call: TRBV27; clone_size: -; d_call: -; cdr3_length: 17; j_call: TRBJ2-2; cdr3_nt: TGTGCCAGCAGTCTGCTGGAGTCAGGGTGGAACACCGGGGAGCTGTTTTTT; cdr3_aa: CASSLLESGWNTGELFF
v_call: TRBV19; clone_size: -; d_call: -; cdr3_length: 16; j_call: TRBJ1-5; cdr3_nt: TGTGCCAGTAGCCCCTACAGTGAGCGTAGAGGGCAGCCCCAGCATTTT; cdr3_aa: CASSPYSERRGQPQHF
v_call: TRBV6-5; clone_size: -; d_call: -; cdr3_length: 15; j_call: TRBJ1-1; cdr3_nt: TGTGCCAGCAGCCAGGACGTCGGCAGGGCCACTGAAGCTTTCTTT; cdr3_aa: CASSQDVGRATEAFF
v_call: TRBV4-3; clone_size: few; d_call: -; cdr3_length: 17; j_call: TRBJ1-6; cdr3_nt: TGCGCCAGCAGCCAAGATAGGGGGACGGTCTATAATTCACCCCTCCACTTT; cdr3_aa: CASSQDRGTVYNSPLHF
v_call: TRBV7-7; clone_size: -; d_call: TRBD1; cdr3_length: 15; j_call: TRBJ2-7; cdr3_nt: TGTGCTAGCAGCGCTGGGACAGCTTCTTCCTACGAGCAGTACTTC; cdr3_aa: CASSAGTASSYEQYF
v_call: TRBV11-2; clone_size: -; d_call: -; cdr3_length: 11; j_call: TRBJ2-7; cdr3_nt: TGTGCCAGCAGCCAATCCTACGAGCAGTACTTC; cdr3_aa: CASSQSYEQYF
v_call: TRBV14; clone_size: -; d_call: TRBD1; cdr3_length: 15; j_call: TRBJ1-2; cdr3_nt: TGTGCCAGCAGCCAAGACGGGGACAGGGCCTATGGCTACACCTTC; cdr3_aa: CASSQDGDRAYGYTF
v_call: TRBV30; clone_size: -; d_call: -; cdr3_length: 13; j_call: TRBJ1-2; cdr3_nt: TGTGCCTGGAGTGTACAGGGAGGGTATGGCTACACCTTC; cdr3_aa: CAWSVQGGYGYTF
v_call: TRBV5-4; clone_size: once; d_call: TRBD1; cdr3_length: 16; j_call: TRBJ1-2; cdr3_nt: TGTGCCAGCAGCTTGGGACGACAGGGGGCGAACTATGGCTACACCTTC; cdr3_aa: CASSLGRQGANYGYTF
v_call: TRBV6-5; clone_size: -; d_call: TRBD1; cdr3_length: 16; j_call: TRBJ1-5; cdr3_nt: TGTGCCAGCAGTTACCCCCCGGGACAGGGAGGCCAGCCCCAGCATTTT; cdr3_aa: CASSYPPGQGGQPQHF
v_call: TRBV4-1; clone_size: -; d_call: -; cdr3_length: 14; j_call: TRBJ2-1; cdr3_nt: TGCGCCAGCCGCCGGGACTCCTCCTACAATGAGCAGTTCTTC; cdr3_aa: CASRRDSSYNEQFF
v_call: TRBV6-5; clone_size: once; d_call: TRBD1; cdr3_length: 15; j_call: TRBJ1-1; cdr3_nt: TGTGCCAGCAGTTACTCGGACAGGATGAACACTGAAGCTTTCTTT; cdr3_aa: CASSYSDRMNTEAFF
v_call: TRBV5-5; clone_size: -; d_call: TRBD2; cdr3_length: 19; j_call: TRBJ2-1; cdr3_nt: TGTGCCAGCAGCTTGGTTGGGACTAGCGGGGGGGCCCCCCAAGGTGAGCAGTTCTTC; cdr3_aa: CASSLVGTSGGAPQGEQFF
v_call: TRBV9; clone_size: -; d_call: TRBD1; cdr3_length: 16; j_call: TRBJ2-5; cdr3_nt: TGTGCCAGCAGCGTAGGGGGACAGGGGGCGTGGGAGACCCAGTACTTC; cdr3_aa: CASSVGGQGAWETQYF
v_call: TRBV21-1; clone_size: -; d_call: -; cdr3_length: 16; j_call: TRBJ1-6; cdr3_nt: TGTGCCAGCAGCAATGGGGGGTGCTTCTATAATTCACCCCTCCACTTT; cdr3_aa: CASSNGGCFYNSPLHF
v_call: TRBV7-2; clone_size: -; d_call: TRBD2; cdr3_length: 18; j_call: TRBJ2-7; cdr3_nt: TGTGCCAGCAGCTTAGGCCTAGCGGGAGAATTTCCCCCTTACGAGCAGTACTTC; cdr3_aa: CASSLGLAGEFPPYEQYF
v_call: TRBV7-3; clone_size: once; d_call: TRBD2; cdr3_length: 15; j_call: TRBJ2-7; cdr3_nt: TGTGCCAGCAGCTTAGCGGCTAGCGGGCTCTACGAGCAGTACTTC; cdr3_aa: CASSLAASGLYEQYF